A single TCR beta chain is shown here with its context. This clonotype has at least ten counts. There is no known antigen for this receptor. Within one base of it there is no much larger clone, and no base qualities were kept. Library creation used multiplex PCR. Sequencing used an Illumina HiSeq 4000. iRepertoire HTBI primers and Arm-PCR amplification of CDR3 regions were used to construct TCR beta libraries. Gel purification was performed on PCR products prior to sequencing. Per the original workflow: A total of roughly 58 TRBV and 14 TRBJ segments were identified across samples and were used for gene usage analysis of CDR3 amino acid clonotypes. COPE and FqMerger were used to merge the filtered high-quality paired reads into contigs. BLAST was used to align contigs to the IMGT TRBV, TRBD and TRBJ reference genes, and CDR3 was defined following IMGT. Highly expanded clones were defined as clonotypes with a frequency above 0.1%. Shannon entropy served as the measure of repertoire diversity, while the Gini coefficient captured V-J evenness. A clonotype was considered public if more than one individual shared it. TCRdb trimmed public reads at Q25 via fastp, called clones via MiXCR and kept in-frame beta chains. Entries that share a CDR3 protein sequence are merged under the most common genes and DNA. The V and J calls and clone size are TCRdb's, not the authors'. The sample table shows about 450,000 distinct CDR3 sequences, and less than 15% are seen once. The ten largest account for roughly 15% of the sample.

This entry is derived from a study of regulatory T cells in long-lasting Graves disease (dated by TCRdb to the early 2020s). In terms of the full investigation: Patients with newly diagnosed Graves' disease had been on antithyroid drugs for under 3 months. Patients with persistent Graves' disease were compared with patients with newly diagnosed Graves' disease using TCR sequencing and RNA sequencing of peripheral blood. The study took place in China and was registered as a clinical trial. A total of around 35 samples underwent TCR sequencing, from 13 patients with persistent Graves' disease and about 20 patients with newly diagnosed Graves' disease.

The study at large found these results: Compared with newly diagnosed patients, persistent Graves' disease patients had lower TCR Shannon entropy and fewer highly expanded clones, which suggests clonal expansion. The authors acknowledged the small sample size as a limitation that may reduce accuracy. Preferential use of TRBV28, TRBJ1-2 and TRBJ2-5 was observed in persistent disease, whereas TRBV20-1 and TRBJ2-1 were favored in newly diagnosed disease. Only the TCR beta chain was sequenced and analyzed. Persistent patients shared more public clonotypes among themselves (under 3,000) than newly diagnosed patients did (about 970). Because the primary lesion, thyroid tissue, could not be accessed, the study looked at peripheral blood alone.

Read against the paper, the sample's time point label means: newly diagnosed GD, antithyroid drugs for less than 3 months. For both TCR sequencing and RNA sequencing, RNA was extracted from PBMCs in TRIzol. The diagnosis of Graves' disease was made according to American Thyroid Association guidelines. Patients were recruited from an endocrinology department in Xi'an, China. Each patient gave 9 to 10 milliliters of peripheral blood, collected in an EDTA anticoagulant tube. Ficoll Paque Plus density gradient separation was used to isolate PBMCs, and no additional T cell sorting was done. An Agilent 2100 Bioanalyzer and agarose gel were used to check RNA quality, while a NanoDrop 2000 measured RNA concentration. The CDR3 runs 15 residues from the cysteine to the phenylalanine. The retained sequence is limited to the CDR3, 45 bases, with the frame set at the first base. V loses 2 bases of germline sequence and J loses 4 bases, and the interval between the two ends is 14 bases. In the germline V gene, CDR1 corresponds to MNHEY and CDR2 to SVGAGI.

The sample also formed part of further work on T cells in Graves' hyperthyroidism and ophthalmopathy. As that second paper reports: Stable Graves' hyperthyroidism was defined as no progression to ophthalmopathy during 18 months of follow-up. Hyperthyroidism patients were newly diagnosed, had a disease duration of under 2 months, and were aged 18 to 65 years. Patients with uncontrolled infections, other autoimmune diseases, pregnancy or lactation were excluded. Diagnoses were established on the basis of clinical symptoms, serum thyroxine and TRAb, thyroid ultrasound, and orbital computed tomography. For the first round of RT-PCR on the TCR CDR3, the HTBI primer set was used together with the Qiagen OneStep RT-PCR kit. Most expanded thyroid clonotypes (frequency above 0.001) were also detected in blood, suggesting blood repertoires may reflect thyroid immune responses. A model built on a 13 V-J signature distinguished ophthalmopathy from stable hyperthyroidism, reaching 85% to 90% sensitivity and around 81% specificity in cross-validation and 80%/75% in testing. In validation, progression to ophthalmopathy was predicted by the model with about 70% sensitivity and roughly 76% specificity, a median of 6.5 months before onset. To identify TCR V-J signatures that set the groups apart, the researchers used a discovery cohort of 100 patients, made up of under 50 with Graves' ophthalmopathy and 57 with stable Graves' hyperthyroidism. An independent validation cohort of 18 to 20 hyperthyroidism patients and roughly 16 patients who later progressed to ophthalmopathy tested prospective prediction of ophthalmopathy. The 75 to 100 discovery patients were divided at random into training and test sets in a 7:3 ratio. In more than five Graves' hyperthyroidism patients, the study also compared T-cell repertoires from thyroid tissue with T-cell repertoires from blood. Once sampling was done, hyperthyroidism patients were given methimazole at a starting dose of 30 mg daily, whereas ophthalmopathy patients were given high-dose intravenous methylprednisolone. A second multiplex PCR round built the libraries, followed by size selection and purification. The libraries were sequenced on an Illumina HiSeq2000 using paired-end 100 bp reads. SOAPnuke was used to process the raw data, throwing out any read that contained adapters or uncalled bases, had a mean Phred below 15, or lacked an exact constant-primer or identifier match. High-quality paired reads were merged with COPE v1.2.5, and unique nucleotide sequences were defined as clonotypes. MiTCR v1.1 was used to align clonotypes to the IMGT TRBV, TRBD and TRBJ reference segments. Analysis was restricted to V-J combinations with a frequency above 0.0001, which covered approximately 99% of repertoires. The TCS score was defined as F50 (clonal expansion) divided by E x V (chaos), with BLOSUM62-based TCRdist calculated between CDR3 peptides within each V-J. Welch's t-statistics and random forest reduced approximately 520 V-J features to around 14, which were used in a naive Bayes classifier (R e1071). Sample size was not statistically predetermined, and investigators were not blinded to group allocation. The paper reports TCR Vbeta CDR3 sequencing of fewer than 150 peripheral blood samples: under 45 ophthalmopathy, fewer than 85 hyperthyroidism and approximately 17 progressor patients.

The rearranged chain carries TRBV6-5 and TRBJ1-2, and possibly TRBD1, on 6 matching bases. Sequencing was performed on peripheral blood mononuclear cells (PBMCs), taken at new diagnosis, from a patient treated with antithyroid drugs. This clonotype originated in a woman aged 45-59 years with Graves disease. Donor details come from another sample of the same person, matched by shared clones. The encoded CDR3 is CASSYGSGQLYGYTF. The base sequence is TGTGCCAGCAGTTACGGTTCGGGACAACTCTATGGCTACACCTTC.